These 27 T cell receptor beta chains were all obtained from the same sample, sequenced in a study of T cell responses to AZD1222 COVID-19 vaccine. Sequencing was performed with immunoSEQ multiplex PCR; in TCRdb, only in-frame clones are kept and a portion is missing. This table has approximately 180,000 clones, roughly 88% appearing once. The specimen was peripheral blood, collected on day 0 of AZD1222 vaccination. All receptors derive from an adult in good health.

The chain has TRBV6-6 and TRBJ2-1; 11 bases fit TRBD1. Germline loops: CDR1 MNHNY, CDR2 SVGAGI (reference sequence). The CDR3 length is 16 residues. The trim removed 5 bases at V and 7 bases at J, leaving 10 bases unmatched. In DNA, the CDR3 is TGTGCCAGCAGTGCTCGGGACAGGGGGATGTGGAATGAGCAGTTCTTC. This gives the protein CASSARDRGMWNEQFF.

The chain joins TRBV19 to TRBJ2-2, with D perhaps TRBD1 (5 bases). The CDR3 runs 15 residues. Germline loops: CDR1 LNHDA, CDR2 SQIVND (reference sequence). Between the trimmed V and J ends, which lost 7 bases and 3 bases, there was a span of 15 bases. The CDR3, as DNA: TGTGCCAGTACTGGGGCCTTTTTGGACACCGGGGAGCTGTTTTTT. Residues: CASTGAFLDTGELFF.

J is TRBJ2-1 and V is TRBV5-1; 7 positions agree with TRBD1. Germline CDR1 reads SGHRS; CDR2 reads YFSETQ. J lost 0 bases, V lost 6 bases, and 15 bases had no gene match. The CDR3 extends over 18 amino acids. The CDR3 nucleotides are TGCGCCAGCACCCGGACAGGCGACGTCTTTAGCTCCTACAATGAGCAGTTCTTC. It specifies CASTRTGDVFSSYNEQFF.

V is TRBV28 and J is TRBJ1-2, with 7 bases aligning to TRBD1. The CDR3 length is 16 residues. V shed 2 bases and J 7 bases; nucleotides not matched to a gene: 13. CDR1 and CDR2 from the germline V gene are MDHEN and SYDVKM. CDR3 DNA: TGTGCCAGCAGTTTAGAGGAGCGGAGGGGGCAGGCTGGCTACACCTTC. Translating it yields CASSLEERRGQAGYTF.

The chain recombines TRBV11-2 with TRBJ2-7, with no clear D. Trimming removed 1 base at V and 4 bases at J, with 5 bases between. Germline V gene sequence: CDR1 SGHAT, CDR2 FQNNGV. The CDR3 has 12 amino acids. The CDR3 bases are TGTGCCAGCAGCTTAGCCCGTTACGAGCAGTACTTC. This codes for CASSLARYEQYF. The full variable domain, its missing parts supplied by reference TRBV11-2 and TRBJ2-7, is EAGVAQSPRYKIIEKRQSVAFWCNPISGHATLYWYQQILGQGPKLLIQFQNNGVVDDSQLPKDRFSAERLKGVDSTLKIQPAKLEDSAVYLCASSLARYEQYFGPGTRLTVT.

V usage is TRBV6-5 and J usage is TRBJ1-1, with 10 bases identical to TRBD1. With V trimmed by 6 bases and J by 7 bases, 11 bases remained unmatched. CDR1 and CDR2 from the germline V gene are MNHEY and SVGAGI. There are 15 residues in the CDR3. CDR3 amino acids: CASSYVGQGKVEAFF. For the CDR3, the DNA is TGTGCCAGCAGCTACGTGGGACAGGGGAAGGTTGAAGCTTTCTTT.

V usage is TRBV28 and J usage is TRBJ1-2; D remains unclear. This CDR3 contains 17 residues. Germline V gene data show CDR1 as MDHEN and CDR2 as SYDVKM. V was clipped by 2 bases and J by 5 bases, with 21 bases between them. The CDR3 region is CASSLRVAGLLTYGYTF. CDR3 nucleotides: TGTGCCAGCAGTTTAAGGGTAGCGGGCCTACTTACTTATGGCTACACCTTC.

CDR3 coding DNA: TGTGCCATCACGTCGGCTGGCACAGATACGCAGTATTTT. It codes for CAITSAGTDTQYF. The rearrangement uses TRBV10-3 and TRBJ2-3; D call uncertain. Trimming removed 7 bases at V and 1 base at J, with 9 bases between. The CDR3 is made up of 13 amino acids. Germline-derived CDR1 and CDR2 are ENHRY and SYGVKD.

This clone was seen a handful of times. The gene calls are TRBV11-1 and TRBJ2-7; TRBD1 matches at 8 bases. The CDR3 sequence is 14 residues long. The trim removed 10 bases at V and 6 bases at J, leaving 14 bases unmatched. CDR1 SGHAT and CDR2 FQDESV come from the germline V gene (reference sequence). DNA for the CDR3: TGTGCCATCGGAGGACAGGGCATCCTAGGCGAGCAGTACTTC. Its translation is CAIGGQGILGEQYF.

The V call is TRBV10-3, the J call TRBJ2-1; possible D gene TRBD2, 7 bases. The ends were cut back, 5 bases at V and 10 bases at J, with 12 bases in the middle. There are 12 residues in the CDR3. Germline V gene lookup returns CDR1 ENHRY and CDR2 SYGVKD. CDR3 loop: CAISTGGGEQFF. In DNA, the CDR3 is TGTGCCATCAGTACGGGGGGCGGCGAGCAGTTCTTC.

The chain couples TRBV12-3 or TRBV12-4 to TRBJ2-4, with D unclear. This CDR3 has 13 amino acids. V was cut by 2 bases and J by 6 bases, with 8 bases left in between. CDR3 in DNA: TGTGCCAGCAGTTTATGGCAAGCAAACATTCAGTACTTC. This translates into CASSLWQANIQYF.

The rearrangement uses TRBV9 and TRBJ2-2; D gene ambiguous. This CDR3 has 15 amino acids. Germline CDR1 reads SGDLS; CDR2 reads YYNGEE. Between the trimmed V and J ends, which lost 2 bases and 0 bases, there was a span of 8 bases. CDR3 in amino acids: CASSVPPSNTGELFF. The CDR3 DNA is TGTGCCAGCAGCGTTCCACCCTCGAACACCGGGGAGCTGTTTTTT.

The chain is built from TRBV9 and TRBJ2-1, with D possibly TRBD2 on 5 matching bases. Germline V gene sequence: CDR1 SGDLS, CDR2 YYNGEE. The V end lost 0 bases, the J end lost 0 bases, and 13 bases lay between the germline ends. The CDR3 runs 17 residues. CDR3 sequence: CASSVATRAGSYNEQFF. CDR3 coding DNA: TGTGCCAGCAGCGTAGCTACTCGGGCGGGCTCCTACAATGAGCAGTTCTTC.

The rearrangement links TRBV7-6 to TRBJ2-1, with D possibly being TRBD1 or TRBD2 (5 bases each). V was cut by 1 base and J by 2 bases, with 12 bases left in between. The CDR3 loop spans 16 amino acids. Germline-derived CDR1 and CDR2 are SGHVS and FNYEAQ. In DNA, the CDR3 is TGTGCCAGCAGCTTAGGGGGGAGCGGAACCTACAATGAGCAGTTCTTC. Translated, it gives CASSLGGSGTYNEQFF.

The chain recombines TRBV28 with TRBJ1-2; maybe TRBD1 (6 bases). The germline V gene encodes CDR1 MDHEN and CDR2 SYDVKM. The CDR3 totals 14 residues. V gave up 0 bases and J gave up 6 bases, with 11 bases separating them. CDR3 sequence reads: CASSLWAGADGYTF. The CDR3 bases are TGTGCCAGCAGTTTATGGGCAGGGGCTGATGGCTACACCTTC.

The chain is built from TRBV6-2 or TRBV6-3 and TRBJ2-2; TRBD1 might be the D (5 bases). The CDR3 spans 15 residues. Germline CDR1 reads MNHEY; CDR2 reads SVGEGT. Trimming took off 1 base at V and 1 base at J, with 7 bases between the two ends. The DNA for the CDR3 is TGTGCCAGCAGTTACTGGCAGGGGAACACCGGGGAGCTGTTTTTT. This sequence encodes CASSYWQGNTGELFF.

The CDR3, as DNA: TGTGCCAGCAGCTCGACCAGGGGTCAGCCCCAGCATTTT. Its protein product is CASSSTRGQPQHF. The chain is built from TRBV11-2 and TRBJ1-5; the D gene is possibly TRBD1 (6 bases). V was trimmed by 4 bases and J by 6 bases, leaving 10 bases between them. Looked up from germline, CDR1 is SGHAT and CDR2 is FQNNGV. CDR3 size: 13 residues.

The CDR3 reads CASSWTGSGEQYF. The CDR3 bases are TGCGCCAGCAGCTGGACAGGTTCTGGCGAGCAGTACTTC. The V gene is TRBV5-1, the J gene TRBJ2-7, with 7 bases identical to TRBD1. This CDR3 spans 13 amino acids. V lost 3 bases and J lost 6; bases outside the gene matches: 6. CDR1 is SGHRS and CDR2 is YFSETQ in the germline V gene.

This sequence joins TRBV27 and TRBJ1-1, with TRBD1 identical over 7 bases. This CDR3 has 12 amino acids. Germline V gene data show CDR1 as MNHEY and CDR2 as SMNVEV (reference sequence). For the CDR3, the DNA is TGTCCCATTGGGGTTCAGGGGGAAGAAGCTTTCTTT. Amino acid sequence: CPIGVQGEEAFF.

The chain uses TRBV9 and TRBJ1-1, with 10 bases fitting TRBD1. CDR1 and CDR2 from the germline V gene are SGDLS and YYNGEE. V shed 4 bases and J 1 base; nucleotides not matched to a gene: 4. CDR3 length equals 15 residues. CDR3 sequence: CASSSRQGANTEAFF. The CDR3 coding sequence is TGTGCCAGCAGCTCCCGACAGGGGGCGAACACTGAAGCTTTCTTT.

The chain uses TRBV9 and TRBJ2-7; no definite D call. Trimming removed 0 bases from V and 2 bases from J, with 9 bases in between. CDR3 length: 14 amino acids. Germline V gives CDR1 SGDLS, CDR2 YYNGEE. The CDR3: CASSVGGQAYEQYF. DNA of the CDR3: TGTGCCAGCAGCGTAGGTGGGCAGGCCTACGAGCAGTACTTC.

The chain couples TRBV19 to TRBJ2-6, with TRBD1 matching over 7 bases. There are 17 residues in the CDR3. The germline V gene has CDR1 LNHDA and CDR2 SQIVND (reference sequence). The junction had 9 bases not matched to a gene; V was cut back by 5 bases and J by 2 bases. CDR3 loop: CASSSGQPPAGANVLTF. The CDR3 bases are TGTGCCAGTAGTTCGGGACAGCCCCCCGCTGGGGCCAACGTCCTGACTTTC.

The chain has TRBV6-5 and TRBJ1-5; weak D call: TRBD1 (5 bases). With 2 bases removed from V and 9 bases from J, the gap between germline ends came to 17 bases. CDR3 length equals 15 residues. CDR1 and CDR2 from the germline V gene are MNHEY and SVGAGI. This CDR3 reads CASSYGGEVGSPQHF. CDR3 bases: TGTGCCAGCAGTTACGGAGGGGAGGTAGGATCGCCCCAGCATTTT.

The chain combines TRBV6-5 with TRBJ1-4; D perhaps matches TRBD1 (6 bases). The CDR3 extends over 14 amino acids. Trimming removed 7 bases at V and 7 bases at J, with 16 bases between. Germline assignment: CDR1 MNHEY and CDR2 SVGAGI. The CDR3 nucleotides are TGTGCCAGCACGCCGGGGCGGGGGCCTGAAAAACTGTTTTTT. Translating gives CASTPGRGPEKLFF.

The chain links TRBV5-1 to TRBJ2-1; D is uncertain. Germline CDR1 reads SGHRS; CDR2 reads YFSETQ. There are 11 residues in the CDR3. V shed 1 base and J shed 9 bases, with 5 bases lying between them. The CDR3 bases are TGCGCCAGCAGCTTGATCGGTGAGCAGTTCTTC. It encodes CASSLIGEQFF. Based on the CDR3 plus reference TRBV5-1 and TRBJ2-1, the full variable domain is KAGVTQTPRYLIKTRGQQVTLSCSPISGHRSVSWYQQTPGQGLQFLFEYFSETQRNKGNFPGRFSGRQFSNSRSEMNVSTLELGDSALYLCASSLIGEQFFGPGTRLTVL.

The J gene is TRBJ1-2, the V gene TRBV20-1; D is possibly TRBD1 (5 bases). In germline, CDR1 is DFQATT, CDR2 SNEGSKA (reference sequence). The CDR3 totals 11 residues. The CDR3 DNA follows: TGCAGCGTCGGGGGGAACTATGGCTACACCTTC. This sequence encodes CSVGGNYGYTF.

The V call is TRBV11-2, the J call TRBJ1-1; 7 nucleotides match TRBD1. Losses at the gene ends were 3 bases for V and 3 bases for J; bases not matched to a gene: 7. This CDR3 spans 15 amino acids. CDR1 and CDR2 (germline): SGHAT, FQNNGV. The CDR3: CASSFYRGQDTEAFF. In DNA, the CDR3 is TGTGCCAGCAGCTTTTACAGGGGCCAGGACACTGAAGCTTTCTTT. The variable domain in full, with the rest retrieved from reference TRBV11-2 and TRBJ1-1, is EAGVAQSPRYKIIEKRQSVAFWCNPISGHATLYWYQQILGQGPKLLIQFQNNGVVDDSQLPKDRFSAERLKGVDSTLKIQPAKLEDSAVYLCASSFYRGQDTEAFFGQGTRLTVV.